Sequencing of this T cell receptor (beta chain) was carried out in a study of T cell repertoires in cytomegalovirus infection (dated by TCRdb to between 2018 and 2021). Context from the whole study: Because public TCR beta signatures pointed to carriage of CMV infection together with the matching HLA type, the HLA type of each donor mattered for the analysis. Findings and caveats that apply to the study as a whole: The ex vivo response was dominated by HLA-C-restricted CMV-specific TCR beta clonotypes, and the single most frequent clonotype in two of eight donors was supplied by these HLA-C-restricted clonotypes. Cumulative frequency of public TCR beta family members discriminated carriers of CMV infection plus the relevant HLA type in this cohort and an independent 352-donor cohort.

V loses 6 bases at its end and J loses 8 bases; junction bases beyond the gene matches: 12. The CDR3 sequence holds 13 residues, the cysteine and phenylalanine included. Here the CDR3 DNA is all that survives: 39 bases in frame from base 1. Taken from the germline V gene (reference sequence), the CDR1 and CDR2 loops are DFQATT and SNEGSKA. Sequencer: Illumina HiSeq 1500. TCRdb reanalyzed the raw reads on its own, using fastp at Q25 for trimming and MiXCR for clone calling, and kept in-frame beta chains. For every CDR3 protein sequence, its rows merge into one entry that carries the most common genes and DNA. Recorded for this sample are around 320,000 distinct CDR3 sequences; over 7.5% of them occurred a single time. The ten largest clones take up around 4% of the sample. Regarding this clonotype: Its antigen is not yet known. No quality values exist for individual bases; no much larger clone is one base distant.

The TCR sequence derives from a human donor in good health (CMV status not recorded). Some clones in this sample may be carry-over from other donors' samples. Sequencing was carried out using PBMCs. The chain is encoded by TRBV20-1 joined to TRBJ1-2, with 7 bases matching TRBD1. The DNA sequence is TGCAGTGCGATCCACGACAGGGTGACGGGCTACACCTTC. The encoded protein is CSAIHDRVTGYTF.